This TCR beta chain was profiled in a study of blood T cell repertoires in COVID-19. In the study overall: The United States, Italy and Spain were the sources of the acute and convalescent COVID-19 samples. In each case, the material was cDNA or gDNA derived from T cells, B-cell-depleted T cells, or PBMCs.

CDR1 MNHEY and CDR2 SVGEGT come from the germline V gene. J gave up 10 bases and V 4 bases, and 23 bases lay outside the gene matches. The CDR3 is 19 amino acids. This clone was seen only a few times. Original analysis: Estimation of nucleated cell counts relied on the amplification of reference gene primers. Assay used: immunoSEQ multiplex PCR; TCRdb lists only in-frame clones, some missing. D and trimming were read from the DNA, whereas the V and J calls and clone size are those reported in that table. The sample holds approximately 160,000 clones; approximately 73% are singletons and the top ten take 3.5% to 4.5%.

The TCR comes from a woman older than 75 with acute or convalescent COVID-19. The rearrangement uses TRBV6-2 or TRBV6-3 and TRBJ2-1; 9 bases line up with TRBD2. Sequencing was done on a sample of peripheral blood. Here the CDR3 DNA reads TGTGCCAGCAGTTCAAGCGGGGGGCTTCTTTTCCTACGGGAGGTAGAGCAGTTCTTC. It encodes CASSSSGGLLFLREVEQFF.